This TCR beta chain appears in the sequencing data of a study of blood T cell repertoires in COVID-19. Study details: COVID-19 samples from acute and convalescent phases originated in the United States, Italy and Spain. T cells, B-cell-depleted T cells, or PBMCs provided the cDNA or gDNA that served as material.

Between the trimmed V and J ends, which lost 0 bases and 3 bases, there was a span of 11 bases. The CDR3 sequence is 15 residues long. Germline lookup yields CDR1 MGHRA and CDR2 YSYEKL. Method: immunoSEQ multiplex PCR; TCRdb's copy keeps in-frame clones and lacks some. Here the sample spans about 40,000 clones, roughly 87% being singletons. The receptor's source is a man in his sixties with acute or convalescent COVID-19. This chain uses TRBV4-1 with TRBJ1-1, with D possibly being TRBD1 (5 bases). Input material: peripheral blood. CDR3 region: CASSQEGGGYTEAFF. CDR3 sequence (DNA): TGCGCCAGCAGCCAAGAAGGCGGGGGGTACACTGAAGCTTTCTTT.